The clone carrying this TCR beta chain was counted ten times or more. Its antigen is still unknown. These data belong to a study of regulatory T cells in long-lasting Graves disease. Findings of the study overall: Accuracy was perhaps lowered by the small sample size.

HTBI primers from iRepertoire and Arm-PCR of CDR3 regions yielded the TCR beta libraries. TCRdb re-called the multiplex PCR reads with MiXCR, one entry per CDR3 protein. Of approximately 400,000 distinct CDR3 sequences in the sample, about 15% were seen once. Described time point: newly diagnosed GD, antithyroid drugs for less than 3 months. Scientists built the TCR library using RNA that was extracted from PBMCs. From an endocrinology department in Xi'an, China, came the patients. The CDR3 runs 14 residues. Germline CDR1 and CDR2: MDHEN and SYDVKM. The V end lost 10 bases, the J end lost 0 bases, and 13 bases lay between the germline ends. This sample was also put to use in a study of T cells in Graves' hyperthyroidism and ophthalmopathy. As that study records: The study excluded patients with uncontrolled infection, other autoimmune disease, pregnancy or lactation. Ophthalmopathy cases were set apart from stable hyperthyroidism by a 13 V-J model.

This TCR derives from a woman aged 25 to 39 with Graves disease. The input for sequencing was peripheral blood mononuclear cells (PBMCs), taken at new diagnosis, from a patient treated with antithyroid drugs. The gene calls are TRBV28 and TRBJ2-1; D gene unclear. The CDR3 protein is CATLRPSSYNEQFF. CDR3 bases: TGTGCCACCCTCAGACCGAGCTCCTACAATGAGCAGTTCTTC. Drawing the rest from reference TRBV28 and TRBJ2-1, the complete variable domain is DVKVTQSSRYLVKRTGEKVFLECVQDMDHENMFWYRQDPGLGLRLIYFSYDVKMKEKGDIPEGYSVSREKKERFSLILESASTNQTSMYLCATLRPSSYNEQFFGPGTRLTVL.